Each of the 20 T cell receptor beta chains below was sequenced from the same sample in a study of beta chain features in type 1 diabetes. Sequenced material consisted of expressed TCRB transcripts (all of the isolated RNA was reverse transcribed). Data came from immunoSEQ multiplex PCR; TCRdb stores just in-frame clones and leaves some out. The sample lists 680,000 or so clones, around a sixth occurring once. The sample was naive CD4+ T cells from blood. The receptors here all came from a man between 18 and 35 years old in good health.

The chain links TRBV29-1 to TRBJ2-3, with D perhaps matching TRBD1 or TRBD2 (5 bases each). Germline V gene data show CDR1 as SQVTM and CDR2 as ANQGSEA. Trimming took 2 bases from V and 4 from J, leaving 13 bases between them. CDR3 length: 14 amino acids. For the CDR3, the DNA is TGCAGCGTTGAACCCATTACGGGGCCAGATACGCAGTATTTT. This encodes CSVEPITGPDTQYF.

This chain links TRBV7-9 with TRBJ2-2, with a possible D match to TRBD1 (6 bases). The CDR3 runs 15 residues. Trimming pared 5 bases from V and 1 base from J, leaving 11 bases between. Germline CDR1 reads SEHNR; CDR2 reads FQNEAQ (reference sequence). The CDR3 region is CASSPDRKNTGELFF. The CDR3 nucleotides are TGTGCCAGCAGCCCGGACAGAAAGAACACCGGGGAGCTGTTTTTT.

CDR3 protein: CAINSQGPSEKLFF. The CDR3, as DNA: TGTGCCATCAATAGTCAGGGGCCGAGCGAAAAACTGTTTTTT. This rearrangement joins TRBV10-3 to TRBJ1-4; D possibly corresponds to TRBD1 (6 bases). The CDR3 has 14 amino acids. The V gene lost 7 bases and the J gene lost 8 bases, with 17 bases spanning the gap. Germline V gene sequence: CDR1 ENHRY, CDR2 SYGVKD.

The sample holds a few counts of this clone. The V call is TRBV19, the J call TRBJ2-2; a weak D match, TRBD1 (5 bases). The V and J ends lost 3 bases and 7 bases respectively, with 18 bases between them. The CDR3 is 16 residues long. Germline V gene lookup returns CDR1 LNHDA and CDR2 SQIVND (reference sequence). CDR3 sequence reads: CASSMGQPSGVGELFF. CDR3 sequence (DNA): TGTGCCAGTAGTATGGGGCAGCCCTCCGGAGTCGGGGAGCTGTTTTTT.

This clone has just a few counts. The chain's CDR3 is CASRRDRGYTGELFF. The CDR3 region has the DNA TGTGCCAGTAGACGGGACCGGGGTTACACCGGGGAGCTGTTTTTT. The rearrangement uses TRBV19 and TRBJ2-2; D is perhaps TRBD1 or TRBD2 (5 bases each). The germline V and J ends were trimmed by 6 bases and 3 bases, with 14 bases remaining between them. The CDR3 spans 15 residues. CDR1 LNHDA and CDR2 SQIVND come from the germline V gene (reference sequence).

There are a few counts of this clone. J is TRBJ2-7 and V is TRBV28; D assignment may be TRBD1 or TRBD2 (5 bases each). V lost 10 bases and J 2 bases, leaving 21 bases between the germline ends. There are 15 residues in the CDR3. CDR1 MDHEN and CDR2 SYDVKM come from the germline V gene. CDR3 region: CANAPWDGRTYEQYF. The CDR3 region has the DNA TGTGCCAACGCCCCTTGGGACGGGCGGACCTACGAGCAGTACTTC. The whole variable domain, filled in from reference TRBV28 and TRBJ2-7, reads DVKVTQSSRYLVKRTGEKVFLECVQDMDHENMFWYRQDPGLGLRLIYFSYDVKMKEKGDIPEGYSVSREKKERFSLILESASTNQTSMYLCANAPWDGRTYEQYFGPGTRLTVT.

This clone was counted between two and nine times. Other DNA sequences from this sample encode an identical CDR3 as well. The genes are TRBV7-2 and TRBJ1-5; D not resolved. The CDR3 loop spans 13 amino acids. Trimming took 3 bases from V and 0 from J, leaving 3 bases between them. Germline CDR1 reads SGHTA; CDR2 reads FQGNSA. The CDR3 DNA follows: TGTGCCAGCAGCTTCCATAGCAATCAGCCCCAGCATTTT. Amino acid sequence: CASSFHSNQPQHF.

This rearrangement joins TRBV20-1 to TRBJ1-2; D not resolved. This CDR3 has 9 amino acids. V shed 7 bases and J shed 8 bases, with 8 bases lying between them. CDR1 is DFQATT, CDR2 SNEGSKA, per germline (reference sequence). For the CDR3, the DNA is TGCAGTGTAGAGGGAGGCTACACCTTC. Protein product: CSVEGGYTF.

CDR3 DNA: TGTGCCAGCAGCTTTAGGGGTGGGCAGACCCTATCCTACAATGAGCAGTTCTTC. It is translated as CASSFRGGQTLSYNEQFF. The V gene is TRBV7-9, the J gene TRBJ2-1; possible D gene TRBD1, 5 bases. The CDR3 consists of 18 residues. The germline gives CDR1 SEHNR, CDR2 FQNEAQ (reference sequence). The V end lost 3 bases, the J end lost 1 base, and 19 bases lay between the germline ends.

This clone was seen many times. CDR3 amino acids: CAHLGGDEQFF. The CDR3 DNA reads as TGTGCCCATCTAGGGGGTGATGAGCAGTTCTTC. V gene TRBV7-9 combines with J gene TRBJ2-1, with D possibly TRBD1 on 6 matching bases. The CDR3 has 11 amino acids. The germline CDR1 and CDR2 sequences are SEHNR and FQNEAQ (reference sequence). Trimming took 11 bases from V and 8 from J, leaving 13 bases between them.

This clone was seen at least ten times. This rearrangement joins TRBV29-1 to TRBJ2-5; possibly TRBD1 for D (8 bases). This CDR3 has 15 residues. Germline V gene lookup returns CDR1 SQVTM and CDR2 ANQGSEA. The germline V and J ends were trimmed by 8 bases and 7 bases, with 26 bases remaining between them. The CDR3 reads CSSGGQGARSRTQYF. The CDR3 nucleotides read TGCAGCTCCGGGGGGCAGGGGGCAAGATCGAGGACCCAGTACTTC.

This clone was counted between two and nine times. The chain uses TRBV5-4 and TRBJ2-1; possible D gene TRBD2, 6 bases. The CDR3 length is 16 residues. Trimming left V 4 bases short and J 1 base short, with 15 bases between. The V gene's germline CDR1 is SGHNT and CDR2 YYREEE (reference sequence). The CDR3 DNA reads TGTGCCAGCAGCCTAATGACTAGTAGTTCCTACAATGAGCAGTTCTTC. It codes for CASSLMTSSSYNEQFF.

The sample holds a few counts of this clone. V gene TRBV5-4 combines with J gene TRBJ2-2; tentatively, D is TRBD1 (6 bases). Trimming removed 5 bases from V and 2 bases from J, with 10 bases in between. Germline V gene lookup returns CDR1 SGHNT and CDR2 YYREEE (reference sequence). CDR3 size: 14 residues. This CDR3 reads CASSPGTNTGELFF. The CDR3 bases are TGTGCCAGCAGTCCCGGGACAAACACCGGGGAGCTGTTTTTT.

This rearrangement joins TRBV28 to TRBJ2-3; D not certain. The V gene lost 5 bases and the J gene lost 2 bases, with 8 bases spanning the gap. The CDR3 runs 13 residues. In germline, CDR1 is MDHEN, CDR2 SYDVKM. The CDR3 loop reads CASSPGYTDTQYF. CDR3 coding DNA: TGTGCCAGCAGTCCCGGATACACAGATACGCAGTATTTT.

This sequence joins TRBV29-1 and TRBJ1-1; a possible D gene is TRBD1 (5 bases). The V gene lost 4 bases and the J gene lost 1 base, with 16 bases spanning the gap. CDR1 is SQVTM, CDR2 ANQGSEA, per germline. The CDR3 covers 15 residues. In DNA, the CDR3 is TGCAGCGTTGTTGGGGCGTTTGGGGCGAACACTGAAGCTTTCTTT. Amino acids: CSVVGAFGANTEAFF.

This clone was counted only a few times. This chain connects TRBV7-2 to TRBJ2-7, with a weak D call TRBD1 (6 bases). Trimming stripped 6 bases from V and 5 bases from J, with 14 bases between. The germline gives CDR1 SGHTA, CDR2 FQGNSA. The CDR3 runs to 13 residues. CDR3 DNA: TGTGCCAGCAGGCAGGGGTCGGGGAACGAGCAGTACTTC. It is translated as CASRQGSGNEQYF.

This clone showed up just a few times. The rearrangement links TRBV7-8 to TRBJ2-3; D not resolved. Germline-derived CDR1 and CDR2 are SGHVS and FQNEAQ. There are 15 residues in the CDR3. The V gene lost 8 bases and the J gene lost 6 bases, with 21 bases spanning the gap. The CDR3 DNA reads TGTGCCAGCGGTCCTTCGTGGCCCGCTGGGGATACGCAGTATTTT. Translating it yields CASGPSWPAGDTQYF. Full variable domain (missing parts from reference TRBV7-8 and TRBJ2-3): GAGVSQSPRYKVAKRGQDVALRCDPISGHVSLFWYQQALGQGPEFLTYFQNEAQLDKSGLPSDRFFAERPEGSVSTLKIQRTQQEDSAVYLCASGPSWPAGDTQYFGPGTRLTVL.

The chain combines TRBV25-1 with TRBJ2-5, with D unresolved. Deletions cut 4 bases from V and 0 bases from J, with 6 bases between. This CDR3 is 13 amino acids long. The germline V gene encodes CDR1 MGHDK and CDR2 SYGVNS. CDR3 in amino acids: CASSGMNQETQYF. As DNA, the CDR3 is TGTGCCAGCAGTGGTATGAACCAAGAGACCCAGTACTTC.

This clone was picked up a small number of times. The chain employs TRBV19 and TRBJ2-2; D gene uncertain. Germline CDR1 and CDR2: LNHDA and SQIVND (reference sequence). The ends were cut back, 11 bases at V and 2 bases at J, with 12 bases in the middle. The CDR3 runs to 13 residues. CDR3 region: CAARPLNTGELFF. The CDR3 region has the DNA TGTGCCGCCCGGCCCCTCAACACCGGGGAGCTGTTTTTT.

This clone was seen a few times. V is TRBV7-2 and J is TRBJ2-7; 8 nucleotides agree with TRBD2. Germline assignment: CDR1 SGHTA and CDR2 FQGNSA. Trimming took 5 bases from V and 0 from J; bases not matched to a gene: 3. The CDR3 runs to 14 residues. The CDR3 sequence: CASSPGLASYEQYF. The CDR3 nucleotides are TGTGCCAGCAGCCCTGGACTAGCCTCCTACGAGCAGTACTTC. Variable domain in full (rest from reference TRBV7-2 and TRBJ2-7): GAGVSQSPSNKVTEKGKDVELRCDPISGHTALYWYRQSLGQGLEFLIYFQGNSAPDKSGLPSDRFSAERTGGSVSTLTIQRTQQEDSAVYLCASSPGLASYEQYFGPGTRLTVT.